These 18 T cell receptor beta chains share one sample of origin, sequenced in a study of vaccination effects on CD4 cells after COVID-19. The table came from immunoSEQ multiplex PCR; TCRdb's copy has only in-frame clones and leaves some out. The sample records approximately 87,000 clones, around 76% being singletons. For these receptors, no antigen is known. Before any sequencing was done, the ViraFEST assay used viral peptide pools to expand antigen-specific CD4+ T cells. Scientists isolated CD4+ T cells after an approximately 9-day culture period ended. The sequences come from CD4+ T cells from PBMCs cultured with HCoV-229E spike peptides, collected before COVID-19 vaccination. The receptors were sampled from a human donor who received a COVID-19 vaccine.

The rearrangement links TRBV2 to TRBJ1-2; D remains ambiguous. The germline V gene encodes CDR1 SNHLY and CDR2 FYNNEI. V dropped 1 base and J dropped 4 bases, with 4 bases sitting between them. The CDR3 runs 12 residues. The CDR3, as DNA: TGTGCCAGCAGTGAAGGACCCTATGGCTACACCTTC. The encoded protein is CASSEGPYGYTF. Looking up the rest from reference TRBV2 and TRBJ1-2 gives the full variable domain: EPEVTQTPSHQVTQMGQEVILRCVPISNHLYFYWYRQILGQKVEFLVSFYNNEISEKSEIFDDQFSVERPDGSNFTLKIRSTKLEDSAMYFCASSEGPYGYTFGSGTRLTVV.

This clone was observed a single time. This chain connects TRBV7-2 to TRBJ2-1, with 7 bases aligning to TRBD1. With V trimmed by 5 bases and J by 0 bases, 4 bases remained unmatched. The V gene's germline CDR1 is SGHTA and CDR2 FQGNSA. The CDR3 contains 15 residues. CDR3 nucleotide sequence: TGTGCCAGCAGCCCTACAGGGGACTCCTACAATGAGCAGTTCTTC. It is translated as CASSPTGDSYNEQFF.

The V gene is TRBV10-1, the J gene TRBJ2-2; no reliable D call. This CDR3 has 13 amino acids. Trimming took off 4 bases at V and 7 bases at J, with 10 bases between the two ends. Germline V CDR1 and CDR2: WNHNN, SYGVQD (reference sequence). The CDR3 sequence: CASSGKLGGELFF. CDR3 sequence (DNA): TGCGCCAGCAGTGGGAAATTAGGCGGGGAGCTGTTTTTT.

CDR3 sequence reads: CASSWARGAGTGELFF. The CDR3 bases are TGTGCCAGCAGTTGGGCGCGCGGGGCGGGCACCGGGGAGCTGTTTTTT. The J gene is TRBJ2-2, the V gene TRBV6-5, with D possibly matching TRBD2 (6 bases). The CDR3 runs to 16 residues. The germline V gene has CDR1 MNHEY and CDR2 SVGAGI. Deletions cut 4 bases from V and 4 bases from J, with 16 bases between.

Here the CDR3 DNA reads TGCAGCGTTGAGGCAGTTCTCACCGGGGAGCTGTTTTTT. Protein product: CSVEAVLTGELFF. The chain combines TRBV29-1 with TRBJ2-2; D gene uncertain. The V gene's germline CDR1 is SQVTM and CDR2 ANQGSEA. There are 13 residues in the CDR3. The germline V and J ends were trimmed by 3 bases and 4 bases, with 9 bases remaining between them.

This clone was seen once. The CDR3 here is CASSPVGGQETQYF. Here the CDR3 DNA reads TGTGCCAGCTCACCAGTGGGGGGCCAAGAGACCCAGTACTTC. The chain carries TRBV18 and TRBJ2-5, with D perhaps matching TRBD2 (6 bases). Trimming pared 2 bases from V and 1 base from J, leaving 8 bases between. This CDR3 comprises 14 residues. Germline CDR1 is KGHSH and CDR2 is LQKENI.

CDR3 DNA: TGTGCCAGCAGTTTCTTGGACACCTATAGCAATCAGCCCCAGCATTTT. Amino acids: CASSFLDTYSNQPQHF. The V call is TRBV28, the J call TRBJ1-5; D possibly corresponds to TRBD1 (5 bases). The CDR3 is 16 amino acids. Between the trimmed V and J ends, which lost 3 bases and 0 bases, there was a span of 12 bases. CDR1 and CDR2 (germline): MDHEN, SYDVKM. The variable domain in full, completed from reference TRBV28 and TRBJ1-5, reads DVKVTQSSRYLVKRTGEKVFLECVQDMDHENMFWYRQDPGLGLRLIYFSYDVKMKEKGDIPEGYSVSREKKERFSLILESASTNQTSMYLCASSFLDTYSNQPQHFGDGTRLSIL.

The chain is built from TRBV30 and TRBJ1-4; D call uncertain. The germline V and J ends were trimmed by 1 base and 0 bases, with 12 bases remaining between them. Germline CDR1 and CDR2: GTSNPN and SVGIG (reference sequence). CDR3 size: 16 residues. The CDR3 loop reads CAWSAWTAATNEKLFF. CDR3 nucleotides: TGTGCCTGGAGTGCTTGGACGGCTGCAACTAATGAAAAACTGTTTTTT.

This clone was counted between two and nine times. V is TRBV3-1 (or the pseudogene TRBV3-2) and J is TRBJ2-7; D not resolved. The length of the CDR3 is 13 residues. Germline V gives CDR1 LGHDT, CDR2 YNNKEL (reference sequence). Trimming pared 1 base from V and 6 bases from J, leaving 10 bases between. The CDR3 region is CASSQGRLAEQYV. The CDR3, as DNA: TGTGCCAGCAGCCAAGGTCGGCTGGCCGAGCAGTACGTC.

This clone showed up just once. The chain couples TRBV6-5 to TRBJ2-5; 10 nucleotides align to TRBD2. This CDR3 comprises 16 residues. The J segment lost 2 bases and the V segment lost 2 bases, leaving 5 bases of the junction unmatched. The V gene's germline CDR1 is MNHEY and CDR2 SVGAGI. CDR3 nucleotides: TGTGCCAGCAGTTACGCATCTAGCGGGGGACAAGAGACCCAGTACTTC. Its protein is CASSYASSGGQETQYF.

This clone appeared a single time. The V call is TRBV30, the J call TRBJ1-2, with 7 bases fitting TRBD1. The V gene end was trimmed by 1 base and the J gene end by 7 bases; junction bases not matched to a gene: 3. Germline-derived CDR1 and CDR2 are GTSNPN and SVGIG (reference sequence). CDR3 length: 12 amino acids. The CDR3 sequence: CAWSEQGIGYTF. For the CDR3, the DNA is TGTGCCTGGAGTGAACAGGGGATTGGCTACACCTTC. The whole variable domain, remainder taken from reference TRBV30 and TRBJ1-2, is SQTIHQWPATLVQPVGSPLSLECTVEGTSNPNLYWYRQAAGRGLQLLFYSVGIGQISSEVPQNLSASRPQDRQFILSSKKLLLSDSGFYLCAWSEQGIGYTFGSGTRLTVV.

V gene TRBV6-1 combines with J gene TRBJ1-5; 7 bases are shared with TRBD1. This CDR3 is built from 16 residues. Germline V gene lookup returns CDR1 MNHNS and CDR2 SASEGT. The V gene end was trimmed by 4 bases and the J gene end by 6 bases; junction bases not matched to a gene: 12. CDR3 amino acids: CASSVPPGQRAQPQHF. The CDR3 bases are TGTGCCAGCAGTGTCCCACCGGGACAGAGGGCTCAGCCCCAGCATTTT.

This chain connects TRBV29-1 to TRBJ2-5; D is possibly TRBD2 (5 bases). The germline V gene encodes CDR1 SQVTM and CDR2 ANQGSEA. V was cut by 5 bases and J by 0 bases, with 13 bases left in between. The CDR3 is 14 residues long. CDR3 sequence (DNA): TGCAGCGTTAACGACGGGGTCGACCAAGAGACCCAGTACTTC. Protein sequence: CSVNDGVDQETQYF.

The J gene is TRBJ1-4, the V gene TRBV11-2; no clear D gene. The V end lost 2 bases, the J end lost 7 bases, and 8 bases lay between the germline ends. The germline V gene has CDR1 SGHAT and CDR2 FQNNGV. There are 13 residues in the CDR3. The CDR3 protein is CASSLSGFEKLFF. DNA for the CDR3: TGTGCCAGCAGCTTAAGTGGGTTTGAAAAACTGTTTTTT.

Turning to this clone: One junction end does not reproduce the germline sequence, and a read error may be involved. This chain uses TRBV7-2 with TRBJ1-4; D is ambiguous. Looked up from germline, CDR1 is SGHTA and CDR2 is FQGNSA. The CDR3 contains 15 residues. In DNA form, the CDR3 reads TGTGCCAGCAGCTTGTCGAAGGCAGATTATGAAAACCTGTTTTTT. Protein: CASSLSKADYENLFF.

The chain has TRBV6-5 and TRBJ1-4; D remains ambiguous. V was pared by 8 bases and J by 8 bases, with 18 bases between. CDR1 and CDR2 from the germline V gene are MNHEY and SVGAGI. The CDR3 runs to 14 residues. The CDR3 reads CASSNGRRREKLFF. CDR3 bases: TGTGCCAGCTCCAACGGGCGGCGGCGGGAAAAACTGTTTTTT.

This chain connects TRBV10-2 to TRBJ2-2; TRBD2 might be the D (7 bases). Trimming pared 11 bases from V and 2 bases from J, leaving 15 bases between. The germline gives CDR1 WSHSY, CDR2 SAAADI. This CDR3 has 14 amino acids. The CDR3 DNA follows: TGCGCCGTACGAGGGGGGGTCAACACCGGGGAGCTGTTTTTT. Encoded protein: CAVRGGVNTGELFF.

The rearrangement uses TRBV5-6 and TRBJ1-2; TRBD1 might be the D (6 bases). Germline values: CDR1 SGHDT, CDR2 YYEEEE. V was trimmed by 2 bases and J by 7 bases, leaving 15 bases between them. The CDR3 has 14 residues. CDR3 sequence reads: CASSFRGGAGGYTF. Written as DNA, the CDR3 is TGTGCCAGCAGCTTTCGGGGGGGCGCAGGTGGCTACACCTTC.